This T cell receptor beta chain was identified in a study of shared clonotypes between healthy human individuals. Whole-study context: In total, the donors were two women and a few men aged 18 to 49.

A remark on this clone: Antigen unknown.

General study results and limits: The study's rarefaction showed incomplete sorted-subset sequencing despite large depth.

Clones were sequenced by immunoSEQ multiplex PCR, and TCRdb holds only the in-frame ones, with some missing. This sample carries around 2.5 million clones, approximately 94% of them seen once, and the ten largest clones take 0.36%. Trimming took off 4 bases at V and 5 bases at J, with 6 bases between the two ends. Germline CDR1 reads SGHTA; CDR2 reads FQGNSA. The CDR3 loop spans 12 amino acids. V usage is TRBV7-2 and J usage is TRBJ1-3; D is unresolved. This TCR was sampled from a man aged 18 to 30 in good health. Some clones in this sample may be carry-over from other donors' samples. Sequenced material: naive CD4+ T cells from PBMCs. Specified subset: CD45RA+ positively selected. CDR3 in DNA: TGTGCCAGCAGCTCCCCCCGAAACACCATATATTTT. It codes for CASSSPRNTIYF.